This entry concerns a single T cell receptor (beta chain). This record comes from a study of blood T cell repertoires in COVID-19. Study at large: Some COVID-19 samples were acute and others convalescent; all came from the United States, Italy and Spain. PBMCs, B-cell-depleted T cells, or T cells were the source of the cDNA or gDNA that made up the material.

The ends lost 2 bases at V and 7 bases at J; junction bases unmatched: 2. Germline values: CDR1 PRHDT, CDR2 FYEKMQ (reference sequence). This CDR3 contains 15 residues. Authors' data handling: Counts of nucleated cells, estimated from reference gene primer amplification, were obtained. TCRdb's copy holds only in-frame clones and misses some; the assay was immunoSEQ multiplex PCR. V and J calls and clone size are given by that table; D and trimming were obtained from the DNA. The table lists roughly 100,000 clones, 87% of them singletons, with approximately 6.2% in the top ten. Sequencing input: peripheral blood. The receptor comes from a human donor in a cohort sampled during active COVID-19. The chain recombines TRBV13 with TRBJ1-6; 10 positions match TRBD1. The CDR3 region is CASSLRGQGNSPLHF. The CDR3 nucleotides read TGTGCCAGCAGCTTAAGGGGACAGGGGAATTCACCCCTCCACTTT.